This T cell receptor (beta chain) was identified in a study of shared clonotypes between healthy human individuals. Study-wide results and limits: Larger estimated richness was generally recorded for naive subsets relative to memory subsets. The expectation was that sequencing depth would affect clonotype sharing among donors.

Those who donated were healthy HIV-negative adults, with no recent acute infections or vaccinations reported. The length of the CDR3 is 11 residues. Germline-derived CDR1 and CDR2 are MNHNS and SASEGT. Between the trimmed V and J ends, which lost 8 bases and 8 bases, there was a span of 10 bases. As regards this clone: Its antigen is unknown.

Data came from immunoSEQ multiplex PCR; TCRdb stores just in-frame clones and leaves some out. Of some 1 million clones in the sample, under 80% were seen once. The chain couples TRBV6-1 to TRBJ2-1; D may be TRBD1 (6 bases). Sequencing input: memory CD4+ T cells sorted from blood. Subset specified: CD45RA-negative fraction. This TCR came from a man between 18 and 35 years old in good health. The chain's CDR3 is CASGGRYEQFF. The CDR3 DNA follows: TGTGCCAGCGGGGGCCGGTATGAGCAGTTCTTC.